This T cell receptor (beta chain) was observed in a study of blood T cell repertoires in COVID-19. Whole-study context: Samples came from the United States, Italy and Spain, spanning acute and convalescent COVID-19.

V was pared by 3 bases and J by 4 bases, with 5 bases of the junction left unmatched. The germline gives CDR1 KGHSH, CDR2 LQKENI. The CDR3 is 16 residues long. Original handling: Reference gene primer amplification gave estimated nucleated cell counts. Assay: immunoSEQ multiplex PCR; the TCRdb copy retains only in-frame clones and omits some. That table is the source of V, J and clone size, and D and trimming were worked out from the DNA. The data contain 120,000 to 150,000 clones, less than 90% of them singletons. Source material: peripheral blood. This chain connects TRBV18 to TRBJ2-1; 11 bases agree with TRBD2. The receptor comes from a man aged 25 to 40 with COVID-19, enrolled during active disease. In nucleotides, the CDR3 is TGTGCCAGCTCACCCTCCGGGACTAGCGGATACAATGAGCAGTTCTTC. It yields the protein CASSPSGTSGYNEQFF.